The 17 T cell receptor beta chains presented below share a single source sample, sequenced in a study of T cell clonality in common variable immunodeficiency. Notes on the study in general: Fewer deletions and N-nucleotide insertions were reportedly seen in common variable immunodeficiency TCR beta sequences.

Which antigens these TCRs recognize remains unknown. TCRdb's copy holds only in-frame clones and misses some; the assay was immunoSEQ multiplex PCR. The sample was found to contain approximately 28,000 clones, and every one recurs. The sample was peripheral blood mononuclear cells. The receptors here all came from a human donor with common variable immunodeficiency.

At least ten counts were recorded for this clone. With the read ending 3 residues before the CDR3 end, the germline J gene is used to fill in that end. The V and J genes are TRBV11-2 and TRBJ1-2; a possible D gene is TRBD1 (5 bases). This CDR3 has 14 amino acids. Germline V gene sequence: CDR1 SGHAT, CDR2 FQNNGV. V was trimmed by 1 base and J by 6 bases, leaving 12 bases between them. CDR3 DNA (partial): TGTGCCAGCAGCTTAGTTCGACAGCCCGATGGC. Translating gives CASSLVRQPDG. The entire CDR3 protein is CASSLVRQPDGYTF.

This clone has at least ten counts. The CDR3 extends 3 residues past the end of the read, so its final part is completed from the germline J gene. The chain carries TRBV4-1 and TRBJ2-7; D perhaps matches TRBD2 (5 bases). The CDR3 runs to 15 residues. The V and J ends lost 1 base and 2 bases respectively, with 12 bases between them. In germline, CDR1 is MGHRA, CDR2 YSYEKL. The sequenced part of the CDR3 DNA is TGCGCCAGCAGCCAAGGTCCTAGCTGGGCCTACGAG. Its translation is CASSQGPSWAYE. The full CDR3 reads CASSQGPSWAYEQYF.

This clone has ten or more counts. The read falls 3 residues short of the CDR3 end, and the missing part is taken from the germline J gene. This chain links TRBV18 with TRBJ2-5; D ambiguous. Per the germline V gene, CDR1 is KGHSH and CDR2 is LQKENI. The CDR3 loop spans 15 amino acids. The germline V and J ends were trimmed by 4 bases and 2 bases, with 14 bases remaining between them. Partial CDR3 DNA: TGTGCCAGCTCACAATTGGGCAGCCCTCAAGAGACC. The encoded protein is CASSQLGSPQET. The CDR3 in its entirety is CASSQLGSPQETQYF. Complete variable domain (other parts from reference TRBV18 and TRBJ2-5): NAGVMQNPRHLVRRRGQEARLRCSPMKGHSHVYWYRQLPEEGLKFMVYLQKENIIDESGMPKERFSAEFPKEGPSILRIQQVVRGDSAAYFCASSQLGSPQETQYFGPGTRLLVL.

Many counts were recorded for this clone. The CDR3 extends 3 residues past the end of the read, so its final part is completed from the germline J gene. The chain uses TRBV15 and TRBJ1-5, with D tentatively TRBD1 (5 bases). Trimming pared 1 base from V and 7 bases from J, leaving 14 bases between. The germline CDR1 and CDR2 sequences are LNHNV and YYDKDF (reference sequence). The length of the CDR3 is 15 residues. Incomplete CDR3 DNA: TGTGCCACCAGCAGAGTTCAGGGTTTCCCCCAGCCC. It encodes CATSRVQGFPQP. The CDR3 as a whole reads CATSRVQGFPQPQHF.

The table lists this clone with many counts. The CDR3 is cut off 3 residues early in the read; its end comes from the germline J gene. The chain is built from TRBV30 and TRBJ1-1, with 8 positions matching TRBD1. Germline CDR1 and CDR2: GTSNPN and SVGIG (reference sequence). Trimming cost V 7 bases and J 4 bases; bases outside gene matches: 8. CDR3 length: 13 residues. The CDR3 DNA, read in part, is TGTGCCTCGAGGACAGGGAGAAGCACTGAA. Amino acids: CASRTGRSTE. The whole CDR3 protein reads CASRTGRSTEAFF.

This clone was counted a few times. The CDR3 is cut off 3 residues early in the read; its end comes from the germline J gene. The rearrangement links TRBV10-3 to TRBJ2-7, with 10 bases aligning to TRBD2. The CDR3 is made up of 18 amino acids. Germline V lookup: CDR1 ENHRY, CDR2 SYGVKD. V lost 6 bases to trimming and J lost 2 bases; unmatched junction nucleotides: 16. CDR3 DNA (partial): TGTGCCATCAGGGCCGTTACTAGCGGGACAACTGACCCCTACGAG. As protein: CAIRAVTSGTTDPYE. The CDR3, in full, reads CAIRAVTSGTTDPYEQYF.

This clone was observed at least ten times. The sequence runs out 3 residues before the end of the CDR3; the remainder is reconstructed from the germline J gene. The genes are TRBV5-1 and TRBJ1-6, with D maybe TRBD1 (5 bases). Trimming took 6 bases from V and 8 from J, leaving 18 bases between them. The CDR3 totals 15 residues. The germline V gene has CDR1 SGHRS and CDR2 YFSETQ. The chain's CDR3 is CASKAETTAYSPLHF. The covered CDR3 bases are TGCGCCAGCAAAGCTGAGACGACAGCTTATTCACCC.

This CDR3 reads CASSEAGHSNQPQHF. The sequenced part of the CDR3 DNA is TGTGCCAGCAGTGAAGCGGGACATAGCAATCAGCCC. The chain couples TRBV6-1 to TRBJ1-5; possibly TRBD1 for D (6 bases). The read comes to an end 3 residues before the CDR3 does, leaving the germline J gene to fill in the end. The CDR3 runs 15 residues. CDR1 and CDR2 (germline): MNHNS, SASEGT. Trimming took off 0 bases at V and 0 bases at J, with 6 bases between the two ends.

This clone was counted ten times or more. The read ends 3 residues before the CDR3 terminus; that terminus is restored from the germline J gene. The rearrangement joins TRBV13 to TRBJ2-3; 12 bases are shared with TRBD2. This CDR3 region has 16 residues. Germline CDR1 PRHDT, CDR2 FYEKMQ (reference sequence). V lost 1 base and J lost 7; bases outside the gene matches: 6. The CDR3 sequence: CASSLEASGGEYTQYF. The CDR3 bases that were read are TGTGCCAGCAGCTTAGAGGCTAGCGGGGGGGAGTATACG.

This clone has a handful of counts. Read data end 3 residues before the CDR3 end; the end is taken from the germline J gene. The chain joins TRBV5-6 to TRBJ2-5; 7 bases match TRBD2. The V gene end was trimmed by 2 bases and the J gene end by 5 bases; junction bases not matched to a gene: 6. This CDR3 has 14 amino acids. Germline V gene lookup returns CDR1 SGHDT and CDR2 YYEEEE. CDR3 DNA (partial): TGTGCCAGCAGCTTCCGACCCGGGGGGGAGACC. It specifies CASSFRPGGET. The whole CDR3 is CASSFRPGGETQYF.

This clone was picked up a small number of times. The read falls 3 residues short of the CDR3 end, and the missing part is taken from the germline J gene. This sequence joins TRBV5-1 and TRBJ2-1, with TRBD1 matching over 9 bases. V dropped 0 bases and J dropped 2; count of bases not matched to a gene: 3. Germline lookup yields CDR1 SGHRS and CDR2 YFSETQ. This CDR3 has 16 residues. The CDR3 is CASSLGTGVAYNEQFF. Incomplete CDR3 DNA: TGCGCCAGCAGCTTGGGGACAGGGGTAGCCTACAATGAG.

This clone was seen a handful of times. Sequencing ends 3 residues short of the CDR3 end; the germline J gene provides the rest. The gene calls are TRBV5-1 and TRBJ2-5; no definite D call. Germline CDR1 SGHRS, CDR2 YFSETQ. V lost 3 bases and J 3 bases, leaving 9 bases between the germline ends. The CDR3 has 13 residues. The part of the CDR3 DNA that was read is TGCGCCAGCAGCTCGAGGTCGAAAGAGACC. Translation gives CASSSRSKET. The entire CDR3 reads CASSSRSKETQYF.

This clone was seen a few times. Read data end 3 residues before the CDR3 end; the end is taken from the germline J gene. This chain connects TRBV6-1 to TRBJ1-5; 7 positions agree with TRBD1. The V gene's germline CDR1 is MNHNS and CDR2 SASEGT. This CDR3 region has 15 residues. Germline trimming cut 2 bases from V and 2 bases from J; bases unmatched to any gene: 3. The CDR3 reads CASSETQGGNQPQHF. Partial CDR3 DNA: TGTGCCAGCAGTGAAACGCAGGGGGGCAATCAGCCC.

This clone was found a few times. The read falls 3 residues short of the CDR3 end, and the missing part is taken from the germline J gene. V and J are TRBV13 and TRBJ2-3, with D maybe TRBD1 (6 bases). V was cut by 5 bases and J by 2 bases, with 17 bases left in between. From germline, CDR1 is PRHDT and CDR2 FYEKMQ (reference sequence). There are 16 residues in the CDR3. CDR3 DNA (partial): TGTGCCAGCAGCCCCCCCGGACAGATAAACACAGATACG. It specifies CASSPPGQINTDT. The CDR3 in full is CASSPPGQINTDTQYF.

On this clone itself: The CDR3 end lies 3 residues beyond the end of the read and is filled in from the germline J gene. The chain joins TRBV5-6 to TRBJ2-5, with D perhaps matching TRBD2 (5 bases). The germline V gene encodes CDR1 SGHDT and CDR2 YYEEEE. Between the trimmed V and J ends, which lost 3 bases and 5 bases, there was a span of 5 bases. The CDR3 length is 11 residues. The part of the CDR3 DNA that was read is TGTGCCAGCAGCTCGGGGGAGACC. This sequence encodes CASSSGET. The whole CDR3 region reads CASSSGETQYF.

Ten or more counts support this clone. The read gets to within 3 residues of the CDR3 end, and the germline J gene fills in the rest. The chain links TRBV5-4 to TRBJ2-5; D is unclear. The germline V gene has CDR1 SGHNT and CDR2 YYREEE (reference sequence). The CDR3 sequence is 12 residues long. V lost 4 bases and J 4 bases, leaving 8 bases between the germline ends. Partial CDR3 DNA: TGTGCCAGCAGCGCGAATACAGAGACC. Amino acid sequence: CASSANTET. The CDR3 as a whole reads CASSANTETQYF.

With respect to this clone: The read terminates 3 residues before the CDR3 end, so the remaining end is supplied by the germline J gene. This rearrangement joins TRBV6-1 to TRBJ2-7, with a possible D match to TRBD2 (6 bases). V was pared by 4 bases and J by 1 base, with 8 bases between. The V gene's germline CDR1 is MNHNS and CDR2 SASEGT. The CDR3 has 13 amino acids. CDR3 residues: CASSVGTSYEQYF. Incomplete CDR3 DNA: TGTGCCAGCAGTGTGGGGACTTCCTACGAG.